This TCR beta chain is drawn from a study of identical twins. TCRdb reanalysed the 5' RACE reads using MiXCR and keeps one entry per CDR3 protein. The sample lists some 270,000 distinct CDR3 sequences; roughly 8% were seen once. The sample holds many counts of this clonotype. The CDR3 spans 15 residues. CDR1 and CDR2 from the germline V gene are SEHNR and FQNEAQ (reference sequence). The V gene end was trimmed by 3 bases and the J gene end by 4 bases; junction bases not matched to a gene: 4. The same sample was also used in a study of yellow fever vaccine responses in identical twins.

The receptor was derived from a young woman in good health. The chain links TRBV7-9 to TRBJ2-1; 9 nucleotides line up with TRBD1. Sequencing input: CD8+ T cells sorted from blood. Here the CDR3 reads CASSFQGTGYNEQFF. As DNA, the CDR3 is TGTGCCAGCAGCTTCCAGGGGACAGGGTACAATGAGCAGTTCTTC. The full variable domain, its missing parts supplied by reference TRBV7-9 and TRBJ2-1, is DTGVSQNPRHKITKRGQNVTFRCDPISEHNRLYWYRQTLGQGPEFLTYFQNEAQLEKSRLLSDRFSAERPKGSFSTLEIQRTEQGDSAMYLCASSFQGTGYNEQFFGPGTRLTVL.